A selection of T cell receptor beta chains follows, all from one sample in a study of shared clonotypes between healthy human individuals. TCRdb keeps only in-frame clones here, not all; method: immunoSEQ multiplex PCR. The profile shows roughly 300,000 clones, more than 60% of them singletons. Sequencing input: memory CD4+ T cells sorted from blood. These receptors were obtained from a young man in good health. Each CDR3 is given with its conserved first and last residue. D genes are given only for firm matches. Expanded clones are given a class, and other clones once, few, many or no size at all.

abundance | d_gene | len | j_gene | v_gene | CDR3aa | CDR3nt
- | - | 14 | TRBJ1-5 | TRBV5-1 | CASSLTGGGQPQHF | TGCGCCAGCAGCTTGACGGGGGGTGGCCAGCCCCAGCATTTT
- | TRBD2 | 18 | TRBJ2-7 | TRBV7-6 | CASSLGVKGAGTSYEQYF | TGTGCCAGCAGCTTAGGTGTTAAAGGAGCGGGAACCTCCTACGAGCAGTACTTC
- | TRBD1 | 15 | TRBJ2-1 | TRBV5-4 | CASSLDRGRSSEQFF | TGTGCCAGCAGCTTGGACAGGGGGAGGAGTAGTGAGCAGTTCTTC
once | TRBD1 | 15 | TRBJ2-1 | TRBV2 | CASSQGRDRGLRQFF | TGTGCCAGCAGTCAAGGCCGGGACAGGGGGCTAAGGCAGTTCTTC
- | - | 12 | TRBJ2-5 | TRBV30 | CAWSVGGETQYF | TGTGCCTGGAGTGTAGGAGGGGAGACCCAGTACTTC
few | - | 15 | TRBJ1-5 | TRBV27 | CASSFFRVGNQPQHF | TGTGCCAGCAGTTTTTTCAGGGTAGGCAATCAGCCCCAGCATTTT
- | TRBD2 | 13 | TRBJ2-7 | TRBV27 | CASSRGGSPEQYF | TGTGCCAGCAGTAGAGGCGGGAGCCCCGAGCAGTACTTC
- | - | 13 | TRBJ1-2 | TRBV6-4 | CASSETANYGYTF | TGTGCCAGCAGTGAGACAGCCAACTATGGCTACACCTTC
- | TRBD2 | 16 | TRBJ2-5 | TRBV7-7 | CASSSSGTSGQETQYF | TGTGCCAGCAGCTCCTCCGGGACTAGCGGACAAGAGACCCAGTACTTC
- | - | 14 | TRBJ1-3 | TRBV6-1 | CASVKGGPGNTIYF | TGTGCCAGCGTTAAGGGTGGGCCTGGAAACACCATATATTTT
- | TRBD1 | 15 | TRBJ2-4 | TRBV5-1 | CASSPQTGGGNIQHF | TGCGCCAGCAGCCCTCAGACAGGGGGCGGAAACATTCAGCACTTC
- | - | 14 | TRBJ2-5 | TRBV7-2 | CASSSRTAGETQYF | TGTGCCAGCAGCTCCCGGACAGCGGGAGAGACCCAGTACTTC
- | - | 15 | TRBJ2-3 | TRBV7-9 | CASSLKGRSTDTQYF | TGTGCCAGCAGCTTAAAGGGGAGGAGCACAGATACGCAGTATTTT
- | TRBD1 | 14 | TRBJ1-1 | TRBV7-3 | CASSLTAGQGKAFF | TGTGCCAGCAGCTTAACTGCTGGACAGGGTAAAGCTTTCTTT
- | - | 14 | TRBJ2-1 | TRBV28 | CASSRGMSYNEQFF | TGTGCCAGCAGCCGGGGTATGTCCTACAATGAGCAGTTCTTC
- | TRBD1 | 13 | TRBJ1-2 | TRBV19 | CASNADRVDGYTF | TGTGCCAGTAACGCGGACAGGGTAGATGGCTACACCTTC
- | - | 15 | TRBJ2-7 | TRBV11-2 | CASIHETPRYDEQYF | TGTGCCAGCATCCACGAGACACCCAGATACGACGAGCAGTACTTC
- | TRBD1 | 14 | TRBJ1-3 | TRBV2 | CASRDRAKGNTIYF | TGTGCCAGCAGAGACAGGGCTAAAGGAAACACCATATATTTT
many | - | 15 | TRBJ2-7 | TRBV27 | CASRLGLLNTYEQYF | TGTGCCAGCAGACTAGGGCTTTTAAACACCTACGAGCAGTACTTC
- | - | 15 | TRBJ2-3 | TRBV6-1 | CASILMGRGTDTQYF | TGTGCCAGCATCCTGATGGGTCGGGGCACAGATACGCAGTATTTT
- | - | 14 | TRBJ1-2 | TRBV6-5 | CASSYVAGLIGYTF | TGTGCCAGCAGTTACGTTGCAGGGTTAATCGGCTACACCTTC
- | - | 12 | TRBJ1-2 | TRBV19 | CASSMRAYGYTF | TGTGCCAGTAGTATGAGAGCCTATGGCTACACCTTC
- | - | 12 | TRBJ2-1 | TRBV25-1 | CASSQLGNEQFF | TGTGCCAGCAGCCAGCTAGGCAATGAGCAGTTCTTC
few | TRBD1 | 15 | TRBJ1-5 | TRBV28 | CASSFRTGSTQPQHF | TGTGCCAGCAGTTTCCGGACAGGGTCGACTCAGCCCCAGCATTTT
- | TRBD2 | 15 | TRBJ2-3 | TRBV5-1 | CASSTSGTSTDTQYF | TGCGCCAGCAGCACTAGCGGTACTAGCACAGATACGCAGTATTTT
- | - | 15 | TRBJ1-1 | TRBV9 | CASSVDVWVGTEAFF | TGTGCCAGCAGCGTAGATGTTTGGGTCGGAACTGAAGCTTTCTTT
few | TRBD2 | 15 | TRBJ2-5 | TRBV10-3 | CAISDVGRKQETQYF | TGTGCCATCAGTGATGTCGGGAGGAAACAAGAGACCCAGTACTTC
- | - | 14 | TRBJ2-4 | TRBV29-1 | CSVEPPGQLNIQYF | TGCAGCGTTGAACCCCCGGGACAACTAAACATTCAGTACTTC
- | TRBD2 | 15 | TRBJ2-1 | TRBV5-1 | CASSPAGGNGNEQFF | TGCGCCAGCAGCCCAGCGGGAGGGAACGGCAATGAGCAGTTCTTC
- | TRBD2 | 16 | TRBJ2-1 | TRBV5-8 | CASSLAFSGSTSEQFF | TGTGCCAGCAGCTTGGCCTTTAGCGGGAGTACAAGCGAGCAGTTCTTC
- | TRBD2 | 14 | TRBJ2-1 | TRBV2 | CASSVRTSGNEQFF | TGTGCCAGCAGTGTGAGGACTAGCGGAAATGAGCAGTTCTTC
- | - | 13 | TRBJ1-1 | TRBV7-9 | CASSLTGSAEAFF | TGTGCCAGCAGCCTCACAGGGAGCGCTGAAGCTTTCTTT
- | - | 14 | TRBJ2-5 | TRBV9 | CASSVDSWAETQYF | TGTGCCAGCAGCGTCGACTCCTGGGCAGAGACCCAGTACTTC
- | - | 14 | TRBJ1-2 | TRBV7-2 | CASSYLEGLDGYTF | TGTGCCAGCAGCTACTTAGAAGGCCTTGATGGCTACACCTTC
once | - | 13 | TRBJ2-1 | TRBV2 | CASIPGEYNEQFF | TGTGCCAGCATTCCGGGAGAATACAATGAGCAGTTCTTC
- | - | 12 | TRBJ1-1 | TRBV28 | CASSPLSTEAFF | TGTGCCAGCAGTCCCTTGAGCACTGAAGCTTTCTTT
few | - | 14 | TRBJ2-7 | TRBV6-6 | CASSSQGISYEQYF | TGTGCCAGCAGCTCCCAGGGGATCTCCTACGAGCAGTACTTC
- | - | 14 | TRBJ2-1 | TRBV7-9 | CASSLSSGYNEQFF | TGTGCCAGCAGCTTGAGTAGCGGATACAATGAGCAGTTCTTC
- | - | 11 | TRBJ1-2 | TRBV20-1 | CSASHRAGYTF | TGCAGTGCTAGTCACAGGGCTGGCTACACCTTC
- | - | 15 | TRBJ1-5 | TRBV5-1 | CASSLAARSNQPQHF | TGCGCCAGCAGCTTAGCAGCCCGGTCGAATCAGCCCCAGCATTTT
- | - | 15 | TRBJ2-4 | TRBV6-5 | CASSPRGVGGNIQYF | TGTGCCAGCAGTCCCCGTGGGGTTGGGGGGAACATTCAGTACTTC
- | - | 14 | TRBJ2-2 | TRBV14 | CASSKDRTVGELFF | TGTGCCAGCAGCAAAGACAGAACAGTCGGGGAGCTGTTTTTT
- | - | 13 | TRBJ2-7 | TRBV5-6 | CASRPRGPYEQYF | TGTGCCAGCAGACCGCGGGGTCCCTACGAGCAGTACTTC
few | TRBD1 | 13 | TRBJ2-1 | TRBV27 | CASRDTGGNEQFF | TGTGCCAGCAGAGATACAGGGGGCAATGAGCAGTTCTTC
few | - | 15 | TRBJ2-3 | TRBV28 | CASSFRRVSTDTQYF | TGTGCCAGCAGTTTCCGGCGGGTTAGCACAGATACGCAGTATTTT
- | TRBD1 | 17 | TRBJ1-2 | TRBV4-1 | CASSFRFRDRGPYGYTF | TGCGCCAGCAGCTTCCGTTTCCGGGACAGGGGGCCCTATGGCTACACCTTC
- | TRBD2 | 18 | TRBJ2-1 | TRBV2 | CASRVGLAGGPDSNEQFF | TGTGCCAGCAGAGTCGGACTAGCGGGAGGGCCCGACTCCAATGAGCAGTTCTTC
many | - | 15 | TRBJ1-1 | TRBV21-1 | CASSNGTGENTEAFF | TGTGCCAGCAGCAACGGAACAGGGGAGAACACTGAAGCTTTCTTT
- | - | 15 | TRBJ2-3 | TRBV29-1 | CSVEFRGLDTDTQYF | TGCAGCGTTGAATTTCGGGGTTTGGACACAGATACGCAGTATTTT
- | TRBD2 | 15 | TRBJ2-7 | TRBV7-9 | CASSLGGASGYEQYF | TGTGCCAGCAGCTTAGGCGGGGCTAGCGGTTACGAGCAGTACTTC
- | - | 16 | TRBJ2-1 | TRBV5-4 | CASSLPLGGTYNEQFF | TGTGCCAGCAGCTTGCCGCTTGGCGGGACGTACAATGAGCAGTTCTTC
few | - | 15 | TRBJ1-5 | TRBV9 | CASSVSGLRNQPQHF | TGTGCCAGCAGCGTATCAGGGTTGCGCAATCAGCCCCAGCATTTT
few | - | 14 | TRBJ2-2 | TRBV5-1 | CASSSGSNTGELFF | TGCGCCAGCAGCTCCGGGTCGAACACCGGGGAGCTGTTTTTT
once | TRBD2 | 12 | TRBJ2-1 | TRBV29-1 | CSGRLADNEQFF | TGCAGCGGGCGACTAGCGGACAATGAGCAGTTCTTC